Sequencing of this T cell receptor beta chain was carried out in a study of CD8 T cells in ankylosing spondylitis. Overall study results and limits: Matched ankylosing spondylitis synovial fluid reportedly showed significant enrichment of disease-linked clones. A TCR beta motif of roughly 8 highly homologous variants seemed to mark ankylosing spondylitis blood.

Preparation of TCR beta libraries was done by quantitative 5'-RACE with molecular barcodes. TCRdb redid the calling of the 5' RACE reads with MiXCR, one entry per CDR3 protein. The table lists under 450,000 distinct CDR3 sequences, about a sixth of them singletons. Concerning this clonotype: Its antigen remains unidentified.

Sequencing was done on a sample of blood, either unsorted or a sorted T cell fraction (not recorded which). This sequence was found in a male donor with ankylosing spondylitis.

The CDR3 DNA reads TGTGCCATCAGTACCAGGGGTGACGATTCACCCCTCCACTTT. This translates into CAISTRGDDSPLHF. The chain couples TRBV10-3 to TRBJ1-6; possible D gene TRBD1, 6 bases. The V and J ends lost 5 bases and 8 bases respectively, with 13 bases between them. The CDR3 runs to 14 residues. Germline-derived CDR1 and CDR2 are ENHRY and SYGVKD.